This T cell receptor (beta chain) comes out of a study of CD8 T cells in ankylosing spondylitis. Scientists made TCR beta libraries using quantitative 5'-RACE with molecular barcodes. TCRdb reprocessed the 5' RACE reads via MiXCR and lists one record per CDR3 protein. The data hold some 120,000 distinct CDR3 sequences, with roughly an eighth observed a single time. As concerns this clonotype: Its antigen is as yet unknown.

Germline V lookup: CDR1 MNHEY, CDR2 SMNVEV (reference sequence). Trimming cost V 4 bases and J 14 bases, with 12 bases left between them. The CDR3 extends over 12 amino acids. Findings and limits, study-wide: What appeared characteristic of ankylosing spondylitis blood was a TCR beta motif of 7 or 8 highly homologous variants. Within peripheral blood, clones linked to disease were CD8+ and relatively rare.

This TCR came from a female donor with ankylosing spondylitis or in good health (not recorded which). The sample was blood, either unsorted or a sorted T cell fraction (not recorded which). The chain joins TRBV27 to TRBJ1-6; D gene uncertain. The CDR3 region has the DNA TGTGCCAGCAGTTCGATCGACGGCGCCCTCCACTTT. Its protein is CASSSIDGALHF.